This TCR beta chain was retrieved from a study of beta chain features in type 1 diabetes. Study background: On cell yields, gender and age, patients and healthy donors were similar.

From germline, CDR1 is SGHDT and CDR2 YYEEEE. With 0 bases removed from V and 5 bases from J, the gap between germline ends came to 9 bases. The CDR3 is 13 residues long. As for this clone: Its antigen is unidentified.

Expressed TCRB transcripts were sequenced because the isolated RNA had all been reverse transcribed beforehand. Using immunoSEQ multiplex PCR, the repertoire was profiled, and TCRdb retains in-frame clones only, with some absent. The profile shows approximately 240,000 clones, around 16% of them singletons. Findings and caveats of the study: In patients and controls equally, PCR might favor templates that are shorter. VDJ junctions sequenced from type 1 diabetes patients showed fewer insertions and more deletions. Compared to healthy donors, patients appeared to have naive, central memory and Treg TCRB repertoires that were more alike. In all four CD4+ subsets, TCRB CDR3 length was significantly, moderately reduced in type 1 diabetes.

The TCR comes from a man aged 25 to 40 with type 1 diabetes. V is TRBV5-6 and J is TRBJ2-7; D ambiguous. Sequenced: naive CD4+ T cells from blood. CDR3 protein: CASSLGSNHEQYF. The CDR3 bases are TGTGCCAGCAGCTTGGGTAGTAACCACGAGCAGTACTTC.